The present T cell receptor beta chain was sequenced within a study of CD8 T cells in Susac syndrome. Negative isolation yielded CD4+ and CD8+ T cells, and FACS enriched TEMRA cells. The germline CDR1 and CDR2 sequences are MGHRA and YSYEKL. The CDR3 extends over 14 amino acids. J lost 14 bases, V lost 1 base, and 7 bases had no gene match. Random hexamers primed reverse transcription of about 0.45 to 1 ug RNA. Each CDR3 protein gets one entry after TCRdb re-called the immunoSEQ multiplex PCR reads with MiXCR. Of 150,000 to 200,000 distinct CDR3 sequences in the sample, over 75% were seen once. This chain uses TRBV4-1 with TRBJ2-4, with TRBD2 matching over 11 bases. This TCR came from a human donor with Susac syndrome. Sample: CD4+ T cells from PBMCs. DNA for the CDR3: TGCGCCAGCAGCCAAGCCCGACTAGCGGGAATTGAGTACTTC. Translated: CASSQARLAGIEYF.